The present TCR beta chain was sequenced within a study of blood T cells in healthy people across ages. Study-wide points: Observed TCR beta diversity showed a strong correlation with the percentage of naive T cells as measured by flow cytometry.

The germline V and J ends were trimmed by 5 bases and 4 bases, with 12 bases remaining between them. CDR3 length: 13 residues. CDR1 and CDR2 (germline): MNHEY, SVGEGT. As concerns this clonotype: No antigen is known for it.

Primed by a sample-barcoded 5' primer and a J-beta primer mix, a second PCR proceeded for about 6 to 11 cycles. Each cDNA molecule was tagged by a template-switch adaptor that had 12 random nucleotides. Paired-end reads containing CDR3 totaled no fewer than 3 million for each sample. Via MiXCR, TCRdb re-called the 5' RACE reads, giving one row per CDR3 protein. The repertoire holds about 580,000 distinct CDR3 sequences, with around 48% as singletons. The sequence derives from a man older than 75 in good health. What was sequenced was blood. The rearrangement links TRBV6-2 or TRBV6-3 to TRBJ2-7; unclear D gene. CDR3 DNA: TGTGCCAGCAGTCGTCGATTGGGGTACGAGCAGTACTTC. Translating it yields CASSRRLGYEQYF.